These T cell receptor beta chains were read from a single sample in a study of T cell responses to AZD1222 COVID-19 vaccine. Clones were read by immunoSEQ multiplex PCR, and TCRdb kept only the in-frame ones, dropping some. The sample shows around 67,000 clones, about four fifths of them seen only once. The sample was peripheral blood, taken on day 0 of AZD1222 vaccination. These receptors were taken from an adult in good health. The conserved cysteine and the conserved F or W are not part of the CDR3 here. The D gene is left open where the match is weak.

len	j_gene	v_gene	d_gene	CDR3aa
13	TRBJ1-6	TRBV15	NA	ATSRDNRANSPLH
15	TRBJ2-1	TRBV9	NA	ASSVEGASGSYNEQF
15	TRBJ1-5	TRBV5-3	NA	ARRTRDCVSGNQPQH
11	TRBJ1-2	TRBV12-3/TRBV12-4	NA	AIDRTLFYGYT
13	TRBJ1-6	TRBV10-2	NA	ASSVAGRENSPLH
12	TRBJ1-5	TRBV6-5	NA	ASSPSTVNQPQH
13	TRBJ1-4	TRBV5-8	TRBD1	ASSPGQGTNEKLF
12	TRBJ2-1	TRBV5-1	TRBD1	ASSLAQTGDEQF
12	TRBJ1-4	TRBV28	TRBD1	ASSLGTGYEKLF
13	TRBJ1-5	TRBV4-1	NA	ASSLTEQGHQPQH
16	TRBJ2-7	TRBV4-2	TRBD2	ASSQGGGGGKTHYEQY
12	TRBJ1-4	TRBV29-1	TRBD1	SVEPRQGNEKLF
13	TRBJ1-2	TRBV2	NA	ASSNQADPNYGYT
14	TRBJ2-3	TRBV6-4	NA	ASSDSTRGPTDTQY
12	TRBJ1-1	TRBV3-1/TRBV3-2	TRBD1	ASSQPGGWTEAF
13	TRBJ2-3	TRBV4-2	TRBD1	ASRSWTGRPDTQY
12	TRBJ2-7	TRBV9	NA	ASSVGRTSYEQY
15	TRBJ1-2	TRBV12-2	NA	ASRLGGGDRVNYGYT
11	TRBJ1-5	TRBV7-8	NA	ASSQGNAQPQH
12	TRBJ2-3	TRBV6-1	NA	ASSEDLDRHTQY
14	TRBJ1-2	TRBV4-2	TRBD1	ASSQAGGPVFYGYT
14	TRBJ1-5	TRBV7-8	TRBD1	ASSLAGTGGDQPQH
13	TRBJ1-2	TRBV7-6	TRBD1	ASSPGQVGSYGYT
13	TRBJ2-1	TRBV11-3	TRBD2	ASSLRTSGGNEQF
15	TRBJ2-2	TRBV23-1	NA	ASSPPGTEKNTGELF
14	TRBJ1-1	TRBV5-1	NA	ASSLAAGRLGTEAF
12	TRBJ1-6	TRBV7-8	NA	ASSFDGYNSPLH
14	TRBJ2-2	TRBV18	NA	ASCQSAGRNTGELF
15	TRBJ1-5	TRBV18	TRBD1	ASSRDSNPYSNQPQH
11	TRBJ1-1	TRBV30	NA	AWSYATNTEAF
14	TRBJ2-7	TRBV30	NA	AWSSSRVSRSYEQY
13	TRBJ2-5	TRBV5-4	NA	ASSLSQGRFETQY
14	TRBJ2-6	TRBV7-9	NA	ASSITDDSGANVLT
11	TRBJ1-2	TRBV19	NA	ASSPQINYGYT
15	TRBJ2-5	TRBV19	TRBD2	ASEGRGLAGAQETQY
15	TRBJ2-2	TRBV18	NA	ASSPPSASVHTGELF
10	TRBJ1-6	TRBV6-6	TRBD1	ASRTGDSPLH
14	TRBJ1-5	TRBV28	NA	ASALLAGVGNQPQH
12	TRBJ1-2	TRBV2	NA	ASSGTESYYGYT
14	TRBJ1-4	TRBV5-1	TRBD1	ASSLVGTGRDEKLF
11	TRBJ1-5	TRBV2	NA	ATGRGVRQPQH
14	TRBJ2-2	TRBV4-2	TRBD2	ASSPTGTSGTGELF
13	TRBJ2-3	TRBV5-1	NA	ASSLGRARTDTQY
15	TRBJ2-3	TRBV4-3	NA	ASSQDLIGVVLDTQY
12	TRBJ1-2	TRBV5-1	NA	ASSWTGHTYGYT
11	TRBJ2-2	TRBV11-3	NA	ASTPAGTGELF
13	TRBJ2-2	TRBV27	NA	ASTFLQGVTGELF
10	TRBJ2-5	TRBV3-1/TRBV3-2	NA	ASLSRRETQY
12	TRBJ1-5	TRBV4-1	NA	ASSQGGFDQPQH
12	TRBJ2-5	TRBV7-9	NA	ASSFRGSQETQY